This entry concerns a single TCR beta chain. These data come from a study of blood T cell repertoires in COVID-19. The repertoire was sequenced with immunoSEQ multiplex PCR; TCRdb's copy has only in-frame clones and lacks some. Among about 320,000 clones listed, more than 75% were seen once. Trimming took 7 bases from V and 1 from J; bases not matched to a gene: 9. The CDR3 totals 15 residues. Germline V gene lookup returns CDR1 SGHRS and CDR2 YFSETQ. The chain uses TRBV5-1 and TRBJ2-3, with TRBD2 matching over 7 bases. The origin of this receptor is a woman between 18 and 30 years old who had recovered from COVID-19. Source material: PBMCs or T cells enriched from blood (not recorded which). The CDR3 bases are TGCGCCAGCGGCCGGGGGGACGGTCGCACAGATACGCAGTATTTT. It is translated as CASGRGDGRTDTQYF.